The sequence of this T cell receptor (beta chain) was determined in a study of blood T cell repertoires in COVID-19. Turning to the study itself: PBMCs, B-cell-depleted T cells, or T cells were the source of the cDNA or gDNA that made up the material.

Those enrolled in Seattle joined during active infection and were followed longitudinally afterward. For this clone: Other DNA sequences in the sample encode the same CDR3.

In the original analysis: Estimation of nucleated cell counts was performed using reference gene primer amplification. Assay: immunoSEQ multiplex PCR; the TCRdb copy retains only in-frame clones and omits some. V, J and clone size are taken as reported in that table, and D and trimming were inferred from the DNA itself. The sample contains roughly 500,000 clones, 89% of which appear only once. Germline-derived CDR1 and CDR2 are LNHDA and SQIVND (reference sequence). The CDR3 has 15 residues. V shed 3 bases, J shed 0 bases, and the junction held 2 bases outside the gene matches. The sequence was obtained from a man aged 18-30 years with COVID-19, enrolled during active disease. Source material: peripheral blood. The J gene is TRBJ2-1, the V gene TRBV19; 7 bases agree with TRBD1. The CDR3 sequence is CASSMGQSSYNEQFF. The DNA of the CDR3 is TGTGCCAGTAGTATGGGACAGAGCTCCTACAATGAGCAGTTCTTC. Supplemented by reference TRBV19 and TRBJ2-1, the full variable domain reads DGGITQSPKYLFRKEGQNVTLSCEQNLNHDAMYWYRQDPGQGLRLIYYSQIVNDFQKGDIAEGYSVSREKKESFPLTVTSAQKNPTAFYLCASSMGQSSYNEQFFGPGTRLTVL.